This T cell receptor (beta chain) was sequenced for a study of blood T cell repertoires in COVID-19. The wider study: Donors in the United States, Italy and Spain gave samples during acute or convalescent COVID-19.

The assay was immunoSEQ multiplex PCR, and TCRdb's table has in-frame clones only and misses some. The data contain roughly 140,000 clones, over 80% of them singletons. Germline CDR1 and CDR2: MNHNY and SVGAGI (reference sequence). The CDR3 extends over 13 amino acids. The ends lost 5 bases at V and 10 bases at J; junction bases unmatched: 9. Source material: peripheral blood. The clonotype originates from an elderly woman with acute or convalescent COVID-19. The chain has TRBV6-6 and TRBJ2-5; TRBD1 aligns across 8 bases. The CDR3 coding sequence is TGTGCCAGCAGTGACACGACAGGGGATTACCAGTACTTC. Translated: CASSDTTGDYQYF.